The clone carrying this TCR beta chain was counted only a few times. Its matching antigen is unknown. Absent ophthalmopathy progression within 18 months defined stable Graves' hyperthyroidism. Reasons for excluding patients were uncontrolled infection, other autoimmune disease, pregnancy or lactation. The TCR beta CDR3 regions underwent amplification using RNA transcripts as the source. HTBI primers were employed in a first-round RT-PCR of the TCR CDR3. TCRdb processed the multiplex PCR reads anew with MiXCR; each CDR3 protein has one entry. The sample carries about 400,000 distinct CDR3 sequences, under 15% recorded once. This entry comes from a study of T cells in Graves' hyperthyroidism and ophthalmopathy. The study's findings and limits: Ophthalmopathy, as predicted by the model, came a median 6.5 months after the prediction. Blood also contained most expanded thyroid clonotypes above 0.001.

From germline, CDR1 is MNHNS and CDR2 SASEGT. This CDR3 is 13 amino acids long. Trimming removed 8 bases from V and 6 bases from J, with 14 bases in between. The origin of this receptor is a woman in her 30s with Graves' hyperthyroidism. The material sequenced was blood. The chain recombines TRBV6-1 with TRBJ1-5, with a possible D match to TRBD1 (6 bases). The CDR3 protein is CASASGVVQPQHF. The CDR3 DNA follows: TGTGCCAGCGCCTCAGGGGTGGTTCAGCCCCAGCATTTT.